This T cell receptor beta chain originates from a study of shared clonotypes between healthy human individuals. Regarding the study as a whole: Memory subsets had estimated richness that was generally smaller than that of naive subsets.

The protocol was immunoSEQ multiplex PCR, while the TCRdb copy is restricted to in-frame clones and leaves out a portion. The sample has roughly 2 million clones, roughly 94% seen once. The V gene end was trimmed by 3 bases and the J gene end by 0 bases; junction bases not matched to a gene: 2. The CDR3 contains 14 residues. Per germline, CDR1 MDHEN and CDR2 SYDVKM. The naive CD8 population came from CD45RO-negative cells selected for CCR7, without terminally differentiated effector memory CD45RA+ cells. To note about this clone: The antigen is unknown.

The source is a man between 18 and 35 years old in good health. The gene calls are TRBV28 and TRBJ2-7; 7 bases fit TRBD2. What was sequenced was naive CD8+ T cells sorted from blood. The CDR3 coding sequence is TGTGCCAGCAGTTTCCGGGGGGTCTCCTACGAGCAGTACTTC. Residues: CASSFRGVSYEQYF.